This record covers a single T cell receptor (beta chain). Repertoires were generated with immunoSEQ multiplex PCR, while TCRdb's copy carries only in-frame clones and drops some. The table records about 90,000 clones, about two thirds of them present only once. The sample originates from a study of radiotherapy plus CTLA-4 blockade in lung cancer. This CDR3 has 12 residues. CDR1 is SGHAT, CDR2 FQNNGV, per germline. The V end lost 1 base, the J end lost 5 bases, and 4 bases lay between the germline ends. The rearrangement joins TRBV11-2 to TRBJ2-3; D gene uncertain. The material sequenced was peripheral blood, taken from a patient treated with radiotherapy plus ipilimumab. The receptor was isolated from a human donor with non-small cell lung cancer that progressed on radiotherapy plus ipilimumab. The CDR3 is CASSLVLDTQYF. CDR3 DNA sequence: TGTGCCAGCAGCTTAGTCTTAGATACGCAGTATTTT.